This T cell receptor beta chain appears in the sequencing data of a study of blood T cell repertoires in COVID-19. Background on the study: Specimens from acute and convalescent COVID-19 originated in the United States, Italy and Spain. T cells, B-cell-depleted T cells, or PBMCs provided the cDNA or gDNA that served as material.

The CDR3 loop spans 15 amino acids. The J segment lost 7 bases and the V segment lost 2 bases, leaving 10 bases of the junction unmatched. The germline V gene encodes CDR1 SGHRS and CDR2 YFSETQ. Per the authors' pipeline: From reference gene primer amplification, estimates of nucleated cell counts were derived. Clones were sequenced by immunoSEQ multiplex PCR, and TCRdb holds only the in-frame ones, with some missing. That table is the source of V, J and clone size, and D and trimming were worked out from the DNA. The profile covers about 62,000 clones, with approximately 80% appearing a single time and around 6.4% taken by the ten largest.

This TCR was recovered from a woman in her fifties or sixties with active or convalescent COVID-19. The J gene is TRBJ2-3, the V gene TRBV5-1, with TRBD1 matching 7 bases. The sample consisted of peripheral blood. The CDR3 DNA reads TGCGCCAGCAGCTTACAGGGGTTTAGGACAAATACGCAGTATTTT. Translation: CASSLQGFRTNTQYF. The full variable domain, with the rest looked up from reference TRBV5-1 and TRBJ2-3, is KAGVTQTPRYLIKTRGQQVTLSCSPISGHRSVSWYQQTPGQGLQFLFEYFSETQRNKGNFPGRFSGRQFSNSRSEMNVSTLELGDSALYLCASSLQGFRTNTQYFGPGTRLTVL.